Presented here are 8 T cell receptor beta chains from one specimen sequenced in a study of T-cell reconstitution after alpha-beta-depleted transplantation in children. Preparing the TCRbeta library involved the use of unique molecular identifiers. TCRdb passed the PCR reads through MiXCR, listing each CDR3 protein once. Here the sample spans fewer than 250,000 distinct CDR3 sequences, about 15% being singletons. Sequenced material: PBMCs, mostly from graft donor cells, taken 360 days after TCRalphabeta/CD19-depleted stem cell transplant. Receptors were obtained from a male patient between 2 and 15 years old who had a stem cell transplant for acute lymphoblastic leukemia, so the T cells may come from the graft donor.

This clonotype occurred a few times. The chain employs TRBV6-6 and TRBJ2-7; unclear D gene. V was pared by 4 bases and J by 6 bases, with 13 bases between. The CDR3 has 13 amino acids. Germline assignment: CDR1 MNHNY and CDR2 SVGAGI (reference sequence). The CDR3, as DNA: TGTGCCAGCAGTTCCATAGCAATAGGCGAGCAGTACTTC. Amino acids: CASSSIAIGEQYF.

This clonotype was counted a few times. The chain joins TRBV29-1 to TRBJ1-2; D is undetermined. The V and J ends lost 6 bases and 10 bases respectively, with 15 bases between them. This CDR3 is 11 amino acids long. Germline V CDR1 and CDR2: SQVTM, ANQGSEA. DNA for the CDR3: TGCAGCGTCACTTTTGGCAGGCTCTACACCTTC. Protein product: CSVTFGRLYTF.

The CDR3 reads CASSLEDGGGWETQYF. In nucleotides, the CDR3 is TGTGCCAGCAGCTTAGAAGATGGGGGCGGATGGGAGACCCAGTACTTC. The chain combines TRBV11-2 with TRBJ2-5; TRBD1 might be the D (6 bases). The CDR3 spans 16 residues. Germline lookup yields CDR1 SGHAT and CDR2 FQNNGV. Trimming cost V 0 bases and J 5 bases, with 16 bases left between them.

The CDR3 region is CASREQVGGGKYF. Here the CDR3 DNA reads TGTGCCAGCAGGGAACAAGTCGGCGGGGGCAAGTACTTC. This chain links TRBV6-1 with TRBJ2-7, with a tentative D call TRBD2 (7 bases). The CDR3 has 13 amino acids. Germline V gene lookup returns CDR1 MNHNS and CDR2 SASEGT. With 6 bases removed from V and 11 bases from J, the gap between germline ends came to 20 bases.

The rearrangement links TRBV7-8 to TRBJ2-1; D is unclear. V was trimmed by 5 bases and J by 15 bases, leaving 20 bases between them. The CDR3 length is 13 residues. CDR1 SGHVS and CDR2 FQNEAQ come from the germline V gene. Here the CDR3 reads CASSDARSEKRFF. The CDR3, as DNA: TGTGCCAGCAGCGACGCCCGCTCGGAAAAGCGGTTCTTC.

This clonotype occurred a few times. V usage is TRBV15 and J usage is TRBJ2-3; tentatively, D is TRBD2 (5 bases). Germline lookup yields CDR1 LNHNV and CDR2 YYDKDF (reference sequence). CDR3 length: 15 residues. Trimming stripped 0 bases from V and 3 bases from J, with 10 bases between. CDR3 in amino acids: CATSRDQAGTDTQYF. The CDR3 nucleotides read TGTGCCACCAGCAGAGATCAGGCGGGTACAGATACGCAGTATTTT.

This clonotype was seen only a few times. The chain employs TRBV20-1 and TRBJ2-5; no definite D call. The ends were cut back, 7 bases at V and 5 bases at J, with 8 bases in the middle. The CDR3 runs 10 residues. Germline lookup yields CDR1 DFQATT and CDR2 SNEGSKA (reference sequence). CDR3 residues: CSGELETQYF. The CDR3 bases are TGCAGTGGTGAATTGGAGACCCAGTACTTC.

The gene calls are TRBV11-2 and TRBJ2-5; D possibly corresponds to TRBD2 (6 bases). The V end was cut by 0 bases, the J end by 5 bases, with 13 bases between. There are 15 residues in the CDR3. Looked up from germline, CDR1 is SGHAT and CDR2 is FQNNGV. The CDR3 loop is CASSLDSGVGETQYF. In DNA, the CDR3 is TGTGCCAGCAGCTTAGATTCGGGGGTGGGTGAGACCCAGTACTTC.